One sample yielded the 7 T cell receptor beta chains listed below, sequenced in a study of blood T cells in healthy people across ages. A sample-barcoded 5' primer and a J-beta primer mix were used in a second PCR of roughly 6 to 12 cycles. MiXCR, run by TCRdb on the 5' RACE reads, gives a single entry per CDR3 protein. Of roughly 1,700,000 distinct CDR3 sequences in the sample, 28% were seen once. Source material: blood. The receptors derive from a woman in her twenties or thirties in good health.

This chain joins TRBV5-1 and TRBJ2-5; TRBD2 aligns across 7 bases. Germline trimming cut 6 bases from V and 0 bases from J; bases unmatched to any gene: 8. The CDR3 totals 15 residues. Germline V gives CDR1 SGHRS, CDR2 YFSETQ. The CDR3 DNA follows: TGCGCCAGCAACTCAAACGGGGGGTACCAAGAGACCCAGTACTTC. It yields the protein CASNSNGGYQETQYF.

Many counts were recorded for this clonotype. The chain uses TRBV10-2 and TRBJ2-1, with D perhaps TRBD2 (6 bases). Germline-derived CDR1 and CDR2 are WSHSY and SAAADI. Trimming removed 3 bases from V and 12 bases from J, with 18 bases in between. The CDR3 contains 14 residues. The DNA for the CDR3 is TGCGCCAGCAGTGAACTAGCCGCGCGATCGCGGCAGTTCTTC. Protein sequence: CASSELAARSRQFF.

In this sample, this clonotype turned up once. V is TRBV12-3 or TRBV12-4 and J is TRBJ2-4; D is perhaps TRBD1 (5 bases). The DNA end is a closer match to TRBJ2-7, so the J assignment may be wrong. CDR3 size: 13 residues. This CDR3 reads CASSFWQGDEQYF. The CDR3 DNA is TGTGCCAGCAGTTTTTGGCAGGGCGACGAGCAGTACTTC.

This clonotype was found many times. The CDR3 DNA reads as TGCAGCGGCGAAGGGGGAACGTCCAATGAGCAGTTCTTC. This translates into CSGEGGTSNEQFF. The rearrangement uses TRBV29-1 and TRBJ2-1; maybe TRBD1 (6 bases). Germline CDR1 is SQVTM and CDR2 is ANQGSEA. Trimming took off 7 bases at V and 6 bases at J, with 16 bases between the two ends. This CDR3 spans 13 amino acids.

This clonotype occurred many times. The V call is TRBV12-3 or TRBV12-4, the J call TRBJ2-2, with D tentatively TRBD2 (6 bases). This CDR3 has 15 residues. Trimming took 7 bases from V and 3 from J, leaving 15 bases between them. The DNA of the CDR3 is TGTGCCAGCAACCCGGTCGGGGGACACACCGGGGAGCTGTTTTTT. Its translation is CASNPVGGHTGELFF.

This chain links TRBV11-2 with TRBJ2-7; no clear D. CDR1 and CDR2 from the germline V gene are SGHAT and FQNNGV. CDR3 length: 16 amino acids. Trimming took off 1 base at V and 1 base at J, with 14 bases between the two ends. Written as DNA, the CDR3 is TGTGCCAGCAGCTTAGGGTTAGGGAAGGTTTCCTACGAGCAGTACTTC. Its protein product is CASSLGLGKVSYEQYF. The full variable domain, its missing parts supplied by reference TRBV11-2 and TRBJ2-7, is EAGVAQSPRYKIIEKRQSVAFWCNPISGHATLYWYQQILGQGPKLLIQFQNNGVVDDSQLPKDRFSAERLKGVDSTLKIQPAKLEDSAVYLCASSLGLGKVSYEQYFGPGTRLTVT.

This clonotype was seen more than once but under ten times. V and J are TRBV7-2 and TRBJ2-5; D unresolved. Trimming took off 3 bases at V and 5 bases at J, with 7 bases between the two ends. The CDR3 length is 12 residues. The germline CDR1 and CDR2 sequences are SGHTA and FQGNSA. As DNA, the CDR3 is TGTGCCAGCAGCTTTGAACCGGAGACCCAGTACTTC. This gives the protein CASSFEPETQYF.